The next 26 T cell receptor beta chains were all read from a single sample in a study of T cells in localized non-small cell lung cancer. Some clones are missing from TCRdb's copy, which holds only in-frame ones; the method was immunoSEQ multiplex PCR. The sample records 1,300 to 1,500 clones, under 25% being singletons. The source was lung tumor tissue, collected before any cancer treatment. Every receptor here comes from a male donor aged 60 or over with stage I lung adenocarcinoma.

Only a few counts were recorded for this clone. This chain uses TRBV11-3 with TRBJ2-1; 8 bases align to TRBD2. CDR1 SGHNT and CDR2 YENEEA come from the germline V gene. V lost 3 bases and J lost 7; bases outside the gene matches: 8. The CDR3 loop spans 15 amino acids. The CDR3 DNA reads as TGTGCCAGCAGCTTGGTTGCGGGAGGCCCGAATGAGCAGTTCTTC. This translates into CASSLVAGGPNEQFF.

The table lists this clone with a few counts. The V call is TRBV6-8, the J call TRBJ1-2; D is ambiguous. Germline CDR1 is MNHGY and CDR2 is SAAAGT. Deletions cut 3 bases from V and 8 bases from J, with 16 bases between. CDR3 length: 14 amino acids. The CDR3 nucleotides are TGTGCCAGCAGTTATTCAACCGACGTAGACGGCTACACCTTC. It codes for CASSYSTDVDGYTF.

This clone was observed a handful of times. The J gene is TRBJ2-2, the V gene TRBV11-3, with TRBD2 identical over 9 bases. Germline V lookup: CDR1 SGHNT, CDR2 YENEEA. The CDR3 extends over 15 amino acids. V was pared by 3 bases and J by 6 bases, with 5 bases of the junction left unmatched. DNA of the CDR3: TGTGCCAGCAGCTTGAGTTTAGCGGGAGCCGGGGAGCTGTTTTTT. Its protein is CASSLSLAGAGELFF.

This chain uses TRBV23-1 with TRBJ1-5; the D gene is possibly TRBD1 (6 bases). TRBV23-1 carries the ORF label, with uncertain function. The CDR3 is 14 residues long. The germline V and J ends were trimmed by 5 bases and 0 bases, with 8 bases remaining between them. As DNA, the CDR3 is TGCGCCAGCAGTGGACAGTATAGCAATCAGCCCCAGCATTTT. Encoded protein: CASSGQYSNQPQHF.

Relative to its sample, this clone is medium-sized. The chain recombines TRBV28 with TRBJ2-7, with D uncertain. Germline values: CDR1 MDHEN, CDR2 SYDVKM. V lost 0 bases and J 0 bases, leaving 3 bases between the germline ends. This CDR3 is 13 amino acids long. The CDR3 DNA reads TGTGCCAGCAGTTTATGGACCTCCTACGAGCAGTACTTC. Protein: CASSLWTSYEQYF. Combining the CDR3 with reference TRBV28 and TRBJ2-7 gives the whole variable domain DVKVTQSSRYLVKRTGEKVFLECVQDMDHENMFWYRQDPGLGLRLIYFSYDVKMKEKGDIPEGYSVSREKKERFSLILESASTNQTSMYLCASSLWTSYEQYFGPGTRLTVT.

This sequence joins TRBV18 and TRBJ1-2, with D tentatively TRBD1 (5 bases). The CDR3 is made up of 17 amino acids. CDR1 is KGHSH, CDR2 LQKENI, per germline. V lost 2 bases and J 4 bases, leaving 20 bases between the germline ends. Written as DNA, the CDR3 is TGTGCCAGCTCACCAACGCGCCCTGGGACGTGGGCCTATGGCTACACCTTC. Its protein is CASSPTRPGTWAYGYTF.

This clone was seen more than once but under ten times. This sequence joins TRBV11-3 and TRBJ2-1; the D call may be TRBD1 or TRBD2 (5 bases each). From germline, CDR1 is SGHNT and CDR2 YENEEA. This CDR3 has 14 amino acids. V was pared by 3 bases and J by 4 bases, with 10 bases between. The CDR3 sequence is CASSLGEPYNEQFF. For the CDR3, the DNA is TGTGCCAGCAGCTTGGGGGAACCATACAATGAGCAGTTCTTC.

CDR3 sequence: CASSLPGRRVGGQFF. The CDR3 region has the DNA TGCGCCAGCAGCTTACCCGGGAGGCGGGTCGGGGGGCAGTTCTTC. J is TRBJ2-1 and V is TRBV5-1; TRBD2 agrees at 7 bases. CDR1 and CDR2 (germline): SGHRS, YFSETQ. J lost 12 bases, V lost 2 bases, and 14 bases had no gene match. This CDR3 spans 15 amino acids.

This clone is large by share. The rearrangement joins TRBV6-8 to TRBJ2-7; D not resolved. Germline V gene sequence: CDR1 MNHGY, CDR2 SAAAGT. The V end lost 11 bases, the J end lost 3 bases, and 23 bases lay between the germline ends. This CDR3 has 15 residues. Written as DNA, the CDR3 is TGTGCCGCACTAAGCAAGGTCACTACTAACTACGAGCAGTACTTC. Translation: CAALSKVTTNYEQYF.

This chain uses TRBV11-3 with TRBJ2-1; 9 positions match TRBD2. Germline CDR1 reads SGHNT; CDR2 reads YENEEA. V lost 5 bases to trimming and J lost 6 bases; unmatched junction nucleotides: 11. The CDR3 is 16 amino acids. The CDR3 here is CASSPPSAGGGNEQFF. For the CDR3, the DNA is TGTGCCAGCAGCCCCCCCTCAGCGGGAGGTGGCAATGAGCAGTTCTTC.

This clone came up once. CDR3 DNA: TGCGCCAGCAGCTTGGAAAGGGGGTGGGGGAATGAGCAGTTCTTC. Encoded protein: CASSLERGWGNEQFF. This rearrangement joins TRBV5-1 to TRBJ2-1; D possibly corresponds to TRBD1 (6 bases). The CDR3 runs 15 residues. CDR1 and CDR2 (germline): SGHRS, YFSETQ. V was shortened by 0 bases and J by 7 bases, with 14 bases between the two germline ends. Using reference TRBV5-1 and TRBJ2-1 for the parts outside the CDR3, the full variable domain is KAGVTQTPRYLIKTRGQQVTLSCSPISGHRSVSWYQQTPGQGLQFLFEYFSETQRNKGNFPGRFSGRQFSNSRSEMNVSTLELGDSALYLCASSLERGWGNEQFFGPGTRLTVL.

The table lists this clone with a few counts. V gene TRBV11-3 combines with J gene TRBJ1-1; TRBD1 is a possible D gene (6 bases). This CDR3 is 14 amino acids long. V was shortened by 5 bases and J by 4 bases, with 14 bases between the two germline ends. Germline V gives CDR1 SGHNT, CDR2 YENEEA. The CDR3 DNA sequence: TGTGCCAGCAGCCCTACAGGGTCGGTCACTGAAGCTTTCTTT. Its protein is CASSPTGSVTEAFF.

In its sample, this clone ranks as medium-sized. This chain uses TRBV11-3 with TRBJ2-1, with 11 bases matching TRBD2. Germline V gene data show CDR1 as SGHNT and CDR2 as YENEEA. V was clipped by 4 bases and J by 9 bases; unmatched bases: 5. The CDR3 contains 14 residues. CDR3 region: CASSSLAGDLEQFF. The CDR3 DNA sequence: TGTGCCAGCAGCTCACTAGCGGGAGATCTTGAGCAGTTCTTC. The full variable domain, with the rest looked up from reference TRBV11-3 and TRBJ2-1, is EAGVVQSPRYKIIEKKQPVAFWCNPISGHNTLYWYLQNLGQGPELLIRYENEEAVDDSQLPKDRFSAERLKGVDSTLKIQPAELGDSAVYLCASSSLAGDLEQFFGPGTRLTVL.

The chain couples TRBV29-1 to TRBJ1-2; 10 nucleotides line up with TRBD1. The CDR3 spans 15 residues. V dropped 4 bases and J dropped 7; count of bases not matched to a gene: 12. The V gene's germline CDR1 is SQVTM and CDR2 ANQGSEA. CDR3 residues: CSVVSRQGAGGGYTF. The CDR3 region has the DNA TGCAGCGTTGTTTCTCGACAGGGGGCAGGTGGTGGCTACACCTTC.

This clone is termed medium-sized (0.01 to 0.1%). The chain uses TRBV6-8 and TRBJ1-5; 8 bases line up with TRBD1. CDR1 is MNHGY, CDR2 SAAAGT, per germline. The CDR3 extends over 16 amino acids. The V and J ends lost 5 bases and 3 bases, in that order; junction bases with no gene match: 9. CDR3 sequence (DNA): TGTGCCAGCAGTCCCAGGGGGCAAGGGTACAATCAGCCCCAGCATTTT. Its translation: CASSPRGQGYNQPQHF.

This clone has just a few counts. The chain carries TRBV29-1 and TRBJ2-1; 9 nucleotides line up with TRBD1. This CDR3 is 14 amino acids long. V lost 8 bases, J lost 9 bases, and 14 bases stayed unmatched. CDR1 and CDR2 from the germline V gene are SQVTM and ANQGSEA. CDR3 protein: CSTTIGDRAIEQFF. The CDR3 DNA is TGCAGCACAACAATAGGGGACAGGGCAATTGAGCAGTTCTTC.

The chain is built from TRBV11-3 and TRBJ2-1; 8 bases align to TRBD2. Trimming took 4 bases from V and 3 from J; bases not matched to a gene: 8. CDR1 and CDR2 (germline): SGHNT, YENEEA. CDR3 size: 16 residues. CDR3 in amino acids: CASSSPGLGNYNEQFF. The CDR3 coding sequence is TGTGCCAGCAGCTCTCCGGGACTAGGGAACTACAATGAGCAGTTCTTC.

This clone appeared a few times. This sequence joins TRBV11-3 and TRBJ2-4; the D gene is possibly TRBD1 (6 bases). Trimming left V 3 bases short and J 5 bases short, with 11 bases between. CDR3 length: 14 amino acids. The germline V gene has CDR1 SGHNT and CDR2 YENEEA. CDR3: CASSFRGSQNIQYF. CDR3 bases: TGTGCCAGCAGCTTTAGGGGGTCCCAAAACATTCAGTACTTC. Looking up the rest from reference TRBV11-3 and TRBJ2-4 gives the full variable domain: EAGVVQSPRYKIIEKKQPVAFWCNPISGHNTLYWYLQNLGQGPELLIRYENEEAVDDSQLPKDRFSAERLKGVDSTLKIQPAELGDSAVYLCASSFRGSQNIQYFGAGTRLSVL.

The chain employs TRBV11-3 and TRBJ2-2; 8 positions agree with TRBD2. The V segment lost 4 bases and the J segment 4 bases; nucleotides outside the gene matches: 8. This CDR3 has 16 amino acids. Germline V CDR1 and CDR2: SGHNT, YENEEA. CDR3 sequence reads: CASSSYRTSSTGELFF. CDR3 sequence (DNA): TGTGCCAGCAGCTCGTATCGGACTAGCAGCACCGGGGAGCTGTTTTTT.

This clone was observed a handful of times. The chain is built from TRBV29-1 and TRBJ1-4; D is unresolved. V dropped 5 bases and J dropped 0 bases, with 10 bases sitting between them. Germline lookup yields CDR1 SQVTM and CDR2 ANQGSEA. This CDR3 has 14 amino acids. CDR3 sequence: CSVRRVTTNEKLFF. Here the CDR3 DNA reads TGCAGCGTTCGTCGGGTCACAACTAATGAAAAACTGTTTTTT.

This clone occurred a few times. The V and J genes are TRBV18 and TRBJ1-1; D is uncertain. This CDR3 contains 13 residues. Trimming cost V 2 bases and J 5 bases, with 9 bases left between them. CDR1 and CDR2 (germline): KGHSH, LQKENI. The CDR3 sequence is CASSPGFRTEAFF. CDR3 in DNA: TGTGCCAGCTCACCAGGGTTTAGGACTGAAGCTTTCTTT.

The rearrangement joins TRBV6-8 to TRBJ1-4, with a weak D call TRBD1 (5 bases). V lost 10 bases and J 4 bases, leaving 19 bases between the germline ends. Germline assignment: CDR1 MNHGY and CDR2 SAAAGT. This CDR3 contains 15 residues. CDR3 protein: CAIRRGDGNNEKLFF. In DNA, the CDR3 is TGTGCCATCAGAAGGGGAGACGGCAATAATGAAAAACTGTTTTTT.

By share, this clone counts as medium-sized. The chain is built from TRBV11-3 and TRBJ2-5, with D possibly being TRBD2 (6 bases). Deletions cut 5 bases from V and 2 bases from J, with 12 bases between. CDR1 and CDR2 from the germline V gene are SGHNT and YENEEA. The CDR3 contains 14 residues. The CDR3 here is CASSRGARQETQYF. As DNA, the CDR3 is TGTGCCAGCAGCCGCGGGGCCAGACAAGAGACCCAGTACTTC.

This clone was detected only a few times. Its ends do not fully match the called genes, so a read error is possible. The rearrangement uses TRBV6-8 and TRBJ2-3; D is possibly TRBD1 (6 bases). Germline CDR1 and CDR2: MNHGY and SAAAGT. This CDR3 contains 14 residues. The CDR3 nucleotides are TGTGCCATCAGTGGTACAGGGACCACAGATACGCAGTATTTT. It is translated as CAISGTGTTDTQYF.

By sample fraction, this clone is medium-sized (0.01 to 0.1%). The chain is built from TRBV6-8 and TRBJ2-7; 11 bases map to TRBD2. This CDR3 comprises 14 residues. Germline trimming cut 6 bases from V and 2 bases from J; bases unmatched to any gene: 3. Germline CDR1 MNHGY, CDR2 SAAAGT. The CDR3 DNA sequence: TGTGCCAGCAGCCTACTAGCGGGAGCCTACGAGCAGTACTTC. This encodes CASSLLAGAYEQYF.

The chain combines TRBV18 with TRBJ1-2, with D possibly TRBD1 on 5 matching bases. CDR3 length: 14 amino acids. Per germline, CDR1 KGHSH and CDR2 LQKENI. V lost 0 bases and J lost 4, with 9 bases in between. In DNA form, the CDR3 reads TGTGCCAGCTCACCACCCCGGGGGGTCTATGGCTACACCTTC. Protein product: CASSPPRGVYGYTF.